Each of the 32 T cell receptor beta chains below was sequenced from the same sample in a study of Graves' ophthalmopathy and Graves' hyperthyroidism. As the template, RNA transcripts were used to amplify TCR beta CDR3 regions. Second-round multiplex PCR came after a first-round RT-PCR that employed HTBI primers. Each CDR3 protein gets one entry after TCRdb re-called the multiplex PCR reads with MiXCR. The sample carries 350,000 or so distinct CDR3 sequences, roughly 15% recorded once. The source material was peripheral blood. These receptors were collected from an adult man with Graves' ophthalmopathy.

This clonotype was counted at least ten times. The V call is TRBV7-8, the J call TRBJ1-2; 7 bases agree with TRBD1. V lost 5 bases to trimming and J lost 4 bases; unmatched junction nucleotides: 10. The CDR3 has 15 amino acids. Germline CDR1 SGHVS, CDR2 FQNEAQ. CDR3 loop: CASSRASGQPYGYTF. The DNA of the CDR3 is TGTGCCAGCAGCCGAGCTTCGGGACAGCCCTATGGCTACACCTTC.

This clonotype has a count of ten or more. This chain uses TRBV6-5 with TRBJ2-7; 7 nucleotides match TRBD1. The CDR3 loop spans 14 amino acids. V gave up 0 bases and J gave up 3 bases; unmatched junction bases: 2. Germline CDR1 reads MNHEY; CDR2 reads SVGAGI. This CDR3 is CASSYSGQRYEQYF. CDR3 in DNA: TGTGCCAGCAGTTACTCGGGACAGCGCTACGAGCAGTACTTC.

This clonotype was seen ten or more times. The V and J genes are TRBV6-2 or TRBV6-3 and TRBJ2-2; 9 positions match TRBD2. The CDR3 contains 15 residues. The germline V gene has CDR1 MNHEY and CDR2 SVGEGT. Germline trimming cut 6 bases from V and 4 bases from J; bases unmatched to any gene: 6. The CDR3 reads CASRKSAGGTGELFF. Here the CDR3 DNA reads TGTGCCAGCAGAAAGTCAGCGGGGGGCACCGGGGAGCTGTTTTTT.

This chain joins TRBV15 and TRBJ2-7; 10 bases fit TRBD1. Germline V CDR1 and CDR2: LNHNV, YYDKDF (reference sequence). The V gene end was trimmed by 8 bases and the J gene end by 4 bases; junction bases not matched to a gene: 8. This CDR3 spans 14 amino acids. This CDR3 reads CATQPGQGIYEQYF. As DNA, the CDR3 is TGTGCCACCCAACCGGGACAGGGGATATACGAGCAGTACTTC.

This clonotype was detected ten times or more. CDR3 protein: CSASSGQGALGNQPQHF. CDR3 sequence (DNA): TGCAGTGCTAGTTCGGGACAGGGGGCGCTTGGCAATCAGCCCCAGCATTTT. The gene calls are TRBV20-1 and TRBJ1-5; 12 bases match TRBD1. This CDR3 spans 17 amino acids. Germline assignment: CDR1 DFQATT and CDR2 SNEGSKA (reference sequence). V dropped 3 bases and J dropped 2; count of bases not matched to a gene: 8.

In this sample, this clonotype turned up a few times. The final CDR3 position lacks the conserved phenylalanine or tryptophan, pointing to a likely read error. The rearrangement links TRBV18 to TRBJ2-7, with D possibly TRBD2 on 6 matching bases. This CDR3 is built from 14 residues. V lost 3 bases to trimming and J lost 5 bases, with 14 bases between them. The V gene's germline CDR1 is KGHSH and CDR2 LQKENI. The CDR3 DNA sequence: TGTGCCAGCTCACCTCCGGGACGGAGGGACGAGCAGTACCTC. Translating it yields CASSPPGRRDEQYL.

This clonotype was recorded at least ten times. J is TRBJ2-7 and V is TRBV28; D is uncertain. Trimming removed 8 bases from V and 6 bases from J, with 20 bases in between. Germline V gives CDR1 MDHEN, CDR2 SYDVKM. This CDR3 spans 14 amino acids. This CDR3 is CASLPGPVRSEQYF. Written as DNA, the CDR3 is TGTGCCAGCTTGCCTGGGCCGGTACGGTCCGAGCAGTACTTC.

This clonotype was seen at least ten times. V usage is TRBV11-2 and J usage is TRBJ1-5; D might be TRBD1 (6 bases). The V end lost 0 bases, the J end lost 5 bases, and 11 bases lay between the germline ends. This CDR3 is 15 amino acids long. CDR1 and CDR2 from the germline V gene are SGHAT and FQNNGV. Written as DNA, the CDR3 is TGTGCCAGCAGCTTAGATACCGGGGGCCATCAGCCCCAGCATTTT. It translates to CASSLDTGGHQPQHF.

This clonotype was observed many times. The V gene is TRBV20-1, the J gene TRBJ2-7, with TRBD1 identical over 8 bases. Germline CDR1 and CDR2: DFQATT and SNEGSKA (reference sequence). V lost 1 base to trimming and J lost 0 bases; unmatched junction nucleotides: 2. The CDR3 totals 14 residues. The CDR3 reads CSARGQGNSYEQYF. CDR3 coding DNA: TGCAGTGCTAGAGGACAGGGGAACTCCTACGAGCAGTACTTC.

This clonotype was recorded many times. The V and J genes are TRBV30 and TRBJ2-2; 9 nucleotides agree with TRBD2. The CDR3 loop spans 15 amino acids. V lost 2 bases, J lost 5 bases, and 6 bases stayed unmatched. Germline CDR1 and CDR2: GTSNPN and SVGIG (reference sequence). The CDR3 DNA reads as TGTGCCTGGAGTAGGCGGGGGGGCTTTACCGGGGAGCTGTTTTTT. It encodes CAWSRRGGFTGELFF. The variable domain in full, with the rest retrieved from reference TRBV30 and TRBJ2-2, is SQTIHQWPATLVQPVGSPLSLECTVEGTSNPNLYWYRQAAGRGLQLLFYSVGIGQISSEVPQNLSASRPQDRQFILSSKKLLLSDSGFYLCAWSRRGGFTGELFFGEGSRLTVL.

This clonotype was counted ten times or more. The chain uses TRBV4-1 and TRBJ2-5; D is possibly TRBD2 (6 bases). The V end lost 4 bases, the J end lost 5 bases, and 17 bases lay between the germline ends. Germline loops: CDR1 MGHRA, CDR2 YSYEKL. The CDR3 covers 15 residues. CDR3 loop: CASSLTPGGRETQYF. In DNA form, the CDR3 reads TGCGCCAGCAGCCTAACCCCCGGGGGTAGGGAGACCCAGTACTTC.

There are a few counts of this clonotype. The gene calls are TRBV5-1 and TRBJ1-5; 9 bases fit TRBD1. This CDR3 region has 15 residues. V lost 2 bases and J lost 7; bases outside the gene matches: 7. The germline gives CDR1 SGHRS, CDR2 YFSETQ. The CDR3 region is CASSFRTGAGQPQHF. The DNA of the CDR3 is TGCGCCAGCAGCTTTCGGACAGGGGCAGGGCAGCCCCAGCATTTT.

Many counts were recorded for this clonotype. The chain carries TRBV2 and TRBJ1-5; D remains unclear. The ends were cut back, 1 base at V and 3 bases at J, with 19 bases in the middle. The CDR3 totals 18 residues. Germline lookup yields CDR1 SNHLY and CDR2 FYNNEI. The CDR3 sequence is CASSEGMAGHSVNQPQHF. The CDR3 DNA sequence: TGTGCCAGCAGTGAAGGGATGGCGGGCCATTCCGTCAATCAGCCCCAGCATTTT.

This clonotype was picked up many times. The CDR3 loop is CASSLVLAGGRETQYF. The CDR3 nucleotides read TGTGCCAGCAGCTTAGTGCTAGCGGGGGGGCGGGAGACCCAGTACTTC. The chain uses TRBV11-2 and TRBJ2-5; 12 nucleotides line up with TRBD2. V lost 1 base, J lost 5 bases, and 5 bases stayed unmatched. This CDR3 comprises 16 residues. Germline-derived CDR1 and CDR2 are SGHAT and FQNNGV.

This sequence joins TRBV27 and TRBJ2-7; D gene unclear. CDR3 length: 16 residues. Germline loops: CDR1 MNHEY, CDR2 SMNVEV (reference sequence). Between the trimmed V and J ends, which lost 2 bases and 0 bases, there was a span of 14 bases. The CDR3 sequence: CASSLLGQVSSYEQYF. The CDR3 DNA reads as TGTGCCAGCAGTTTACTCGGCCAGGTCAGCTCCTACGAGCAGTACTTC.

In its sample, this clonotype was seen many times. The chain employs TRBV11-2 and TRBJ2-7, with TRBD2 as a possible D gene (5 bases). Germline CDR1 SGHAT, CDR2 FQNNGV. Trimming cost V 1 base and J 2 bases, with 18 bases left between them. There are 17 residues in the CDR3. The CDR3 nucleotides are TGTGCCAGCAGCTTAGGATCGGGGTCGTTGGAGACCTACGAGCAGTACTTC. It yields the protein CASSLGSGSLETYEQYF.

This clonotype has a handful of counts. J is TRBJ2-7 and V is TRBV27, with D perhaps given as TRBD1 or TRBD2 (5 bases each). In germline, CDR1 is MNHEY, CDR2 SMNVEV (reference sequence). V was pared by 11 bases and J by 3 bases, with 23 bases between. The CDR3 consists of 15 residues. CDR3 sequence: CADHSIMGPFYEQYF. The CDR3 nucleotides are TGTGCCGACCATAGTATAATGGGACCGTTCTACGAGCAGTACTTC.

This clonotype was found many times. The gene calls are TRBV9 and TRBJ2-2; no clear D gene. CDR1 and CDR2 from the germline V gene are SGDLS and YYNGEE. The V and J ends lost 0 bases and 5 bases respectively, with 11 bases between them. The CDR3 is 15 residues long. The CDR3 is CASSVAASGTGELFF. CDR3 sequence (DNA): TGTGCCAGCAGCGTAGCGGCCTCTGGGACCGGGGAGCTGTTTTTT.

This clonotype has a count of ten or more. The CDR3 coding sequence is TGCAGCGCGAGGTTCCAAGAGACCCAGTACTTC. Translation gives CSARFQETQYF. The chain is built from TRBV29-1 and TRBJ2-5; unclear D gene. The CDR3 runs to 11 residues. With 7 bases removed from V and 1 base from J, the gap between germline ends came to 7 bases. CDR1 and CDR2 from the germline V gene are SQVTM and ANQGSEA. The variable domain in full, with the rest retrieved from reference TRBV29-1 and TRBJ2-5, is SAVISQKPSRDICQRGTSLTIQCQVDSQVTMMFWYRQQPGQSLTLIATANQGSEATYESGFVIDKFPISRPNLTFSTLTVSNMSPEDSSIYLCSARFQETQYFGPGTRLLVL.

This clonotype was picked up many times. The chain has TRBV2 and TRBJ1-2; 8 bases agree with TRBD1. Germline V gene lookup returns CDR1 SNHLY and CDR2 FYNNEI. With V trimmed by 4 bases and J by 0 bases, 7 bases remained unmatched. The CDR3 totals 16 residues. CDR3 sequence: CASSADREIANYGYTF. CDR3 sequence (DNA): TGTGCCAGCAGTGCGGACAGGGAAATAGCTAACTATGGCTACACCTTC.

This clonotype was detected ten times or more. This chain links TRBV7-9 with TRBJ1-6; D might be TRBD1 (5 bases). V lost 10 bases and J 2 bases, leaving 15 bases between the germline ends. The germline gives CDR1 SEHNR, CDR2 FQNEAQ (reference sequence). The CDR3 extends over 15 amino acids. The CDR3 region is CAIGTPGPYNSPLHF. The CDR3 DNA reads as TGTGCCATCGGGACCCCAGGCCCCTATAATTCACCCCTCCACTTT.

Ten or more counts support this clonotype. This chain joins TRBV29-1 and TRBJ2-7, with D tentatively TRBD1 or TRBD2 (5 bases each). Per the germline V gene, CDR1 is SQVTM and CDR2 is ANQGSEA. V was trimmed by 6 bases and J by 1 base, leaving 22 bases between them. The CDR3 runs 16 residues. In DNA form, the CDR3 reads TGCAGCGTGACCCTTCTCGGGGCAACCCGATCCTACGAGCAGTACTTC. The encoded protein is CSVTLLGATRSYEQYF.

The gene calls are TRBV7-2 and TRBJ1-2, with 7 bases aligning to TRBD1. The CDR3 has 14 residues. The V and J ends lost 6 bases and 3 bases, in that order; junction bases with no gene match: 7. Germline V gives CDR1 SGHTA, CDR2 FQGNSA. The CDR3 here is CASSLGGMYYGYTF. The CDR3 nucleotides are TGTGCCAGCAGTCTAGGGGGCATGTACTATGGCTACACCTTC.

This clonotype has at least ten counts. The chain links TRBV11-2 to TRBJ2-2; either TRBD1 or TRBD2 may fit D (5 bases each). Germline CDR1 reads SGHAT; CDR2 reads FQNNGV. The germline V and J ends were trimmed by 5 bases and 8 bases, with 18 bases remaining between them. CDR3 size: 15 residues. CDR3 nucleotides: TGTGCCAGCAGCCCCGCCGGGACGATGGGTGGGGAGCTGTTTTTT. This codes for CASSPAGTMGGELFF.

V and J are TRBV4-2 and TRBJ2-7, with 12 bases identical to TRBD1. CDR3 length: 15 amino acids. The germline V gene encodes CDR1 LGHNA and CDR2 YNFKEQ. Trimming at V came to 6 bases and at J to 5 bases, leaving 8 bases not matched to a gene. The CDR3 region is CASSLPGQGANEQYF. The CDR3, as DNA: TGTGCCAGCAGTCTCCCGGGACAGGGGGCAAACGAGCAGTACTTC.

In this sample, this clonotype turned up many times. The chain has TRBV10-3 and TRBJ2-2, with D perhaps TRBD1 (6 bases). Trimming pared 4 bases from V and 3 bases from J, leaving 15 bases between. CDR3 length: 16 amino acids. CDR1 ENHRY and CDR2 SYGVKD come from the germline V gene. The CDR3 reads CAISGIQGDYTGELFF. The CDR3 DNA reads TGTGCCATCAGTGGGATACAGGGTGACTACACCGGGGAGCTGTTTTTT.

In this sample, this clonotype turned up many times. The chain has TRBV10-3 and TRBJ1-5; TRBD1 matches at 12 bases. The V gene end was trimmed by 6 bases and the J gene end by 5 bases; junction bases not matched to a gene: 5. Germline CDR1 and CDR2: ENHRY and SYGVKD. The CDR3 covers 15 residues. CDR3 residues: CAIRGDRGPDQPQHF. The CDR3 DNA sequence: TGTGCCATCAGGGGGGACAGGGGGCCTGATCAGCCCCAGCATTTT.

This clonotype was seen at least ten times. The CDR3 bases are TGTGCCATCAGTGCGGGACAGGGGGCAGGTCAGCCCCAGCATTTT. Translated, it gives CAISAGQGAGQPQHF. The chain joins TRBV10-3 to TRBJ1-5; TRBD1 agrees at 12 bases. V dropped 4 bases and J dropped 6; count of bases not matched to a gene: 4. CDR1 and CDR2 (germline): ENHRY, SYGVKD. There are 15 residues in the CDR3.

This clonotype was observed many times. This chain connects TRBV6-5 to TRBJ2-5; perhaps TRBD1 as D (5 bases). The germline V gene has CDR1 MNHEY and CDR2 SVGAGI. This CDR3 region has 14 residues. With 2 bases removed from V and 7 bases from J, the gap between germline ends came to 14 bases. The CDR3 loop is CASSYDRQPGTQYF. The CDR3 nucleotides read TGTGCCAGCAGTTACGACCGACAGCCTGGGACCCAGTACTTC.

This clonotype was counted at least ten times. The gene calls are TRBV9 and TRBJ1-1, with a tentative D call TRBD1 (5 bases). V lost 0 bases, J lost 3 bases, and 9 bases lay in between. This CDR3 is built from 14 residues. Germline CDR1 SGDLS, CDR2 YYNGEE. CDR3 DNA sequence: TGTGCCAGCAGCGTAGAGGGGCCCGACACTGAAGCTTTCTTT. Its protein product is CASSVEGPDTEAFF.

This clonotype has at least ten counts. The chain is built from TRBV15 and TRBJ1-5; TRBD1 is a possible D gene (6 bases). The CDR3 extends over 13 amino acids. The germline V and J ends were trimmed by 5 bases and 5 bases, with 10 bases remaining between them. Per germline, CDR1 LNHNV and CDR2 YYDKDF (reference sequence). CDR3 residues: CATSYTGYQPQHF. The CDR3 DNA sequence: TGTGCCACCAGCTATACAGGGTATCAGCCCCAGCATTTT.

In its sample, this clonotype was seen many times. The V call is TRBV28, the J call TRBJ2-7; D might be TRBD1 (5 bases). V was clipped by 5 bases and J by 6 bases, with 20 bases between them. The germline CDR1 and CDR2 sequences are MDHEN and SYDVKM. The CDR3 runs to 15 residues. DNA for the CDR3: TGTGCCAGCAGTCCAACAGGCTCCATTGGCCTCGAGCAGTACTTC. It codes for CASSPTGSIGLEQYF.